The 7 T cell receptor beta chains given below trace back to one sample, sequenced in a study of vaccination effects on CD4 cells after COVID-19. Isolating CD4+ T cells followed approximately 9 days of culture. Participants got two doses of BNT162b2 or mRNA-1273 vaccine. The repertoire was sequenced with immunoSEQ multiplex PCR; TCRdb's copy has only in-frame clones and lacks some. The sample shows fewer than 85,000 clones, 70% to 75% of them seen only once. These receptors' antigens are unknown. The sequencing used CD4+ T cells from PBMCs cultured without peptide, collected after COVID-19 vaccination. The receptors derive from a human donor who received a COVID-19 vaccine.

The rearrangement joins TRBV5-6 to TRBJ2-3; 7 positions match TRBD1. Germline CDR1 is SGHDT and CDR2 is YYEEEE. This CDR3 is 14 amino acids long. The V and J ends lost 4 bases and 2 bases, in that order; junction bases with no gene match: 4. In DNA, the CDR3 is TGTGCCAGCAGCGAGGGACAGCCCACAGATACGCAGTATTTT. It is translated as CASSEGQPTDTQYF. Variable domain in full (rest from reference TRBV5-6 and TRBJ2-3): DAGVTQSPTHLIKTRGQQVTLRCSPKSGHDTVSWYQQALGQGPQFIFQYYEEEERQRGNFPDRFSGHQFPNYSSELNVNALLLGDSALYLCASSEGQPTDTQYFGPGTRLTVL.

The chain has TRBV5-1 and TRBJ1-2; possibly TRBD1 for D (5 bases). In germline, CDR1 is SGHRS, CDR2 YFSETQ. V shed 4 bases and J shed 2 bases, with 18 bases lying between them. The CDR3 runs 16 residues. DNA of the CDR3: TGCGCCAGCAGCCCCGGGGGGTTGGCCATGAACTATGGCTACACCTTC. Protein: CASSPGGLAMNYGYTF. The variable domain in full, completed from reference TRBV5-1 and TRBJ1-2, reads KAGVTQTPRYLIKTRGQQVTLSCSPISGHRSVSWYQQTPGQGLQFLFEYFSETQRNKGNFPGRFSGRQFSNSRSEMNVSTLELGDSALYLCASSPGGLAMNYGYTFGSGTRLTVV.

The J gene is TRBJ1-2, the V gene TRBV24-1; D not resolved. The CDR3 runs to 14 residues. V shed 1 base and J shed 4 bases, with 9 bases lying between them. Looked up from germline, CDR1 is KGHDR and CDR2 is SFDVKD. The CDR3 nucleotides read TGTGCCACCAGTGATTTAACAAGGAGCTATGGCTACACCTTC. It codes for CATSDLTRSYGYTF.

In its sample, this clone was seen many times. This chain uses TRBV7-2 with TRBJ2-2; D uncertain. V shed 0 bases and J shed 1 base, with 3 bases lying between them. This CDR3 contains 14 residues. The germline V gene has CDR1 SGHTA and CDR2 FQGNSA. CDR3: CASSLAQNTGELFF. DNA of the CDR3: TGTGCCAGCAGCTTAGCCCAGAACACCGGGGAGCTGTTTTTT.

This rearrangement joins TRBV6-5 to TRBJ2-2; tentative D call: TRBD1 (5 bases). The CDR3 spans 14 residues. The V end was cut by 7 bases, the J end by 5 bases, with 14 bases between. The germline V gene has CDR1 MNHEY and CDR2 SVGAGI. The CDR3: CASMDVKGTGELFF. CDR3 nucleotide sequence: TGTGCCAGCATGGACGTCAAGGGGACCGGGGAGCTGTTTTTT.

A single count supports this clone. This chain joins TRBV4-1 and TRBJ1-2, with D hard to call. Germline assignment: CDR1 MGHRA and CDR2 YSYEKL. Between the trimmed V and J ends, which lost 0 bases and 5 bases, there was a span of 19 bases. The CDR3 covers 17 residues. The CDR3 sequence is CASSQDLALDLSYGYTF. CDR3 sequence (DNA): TGCGCCAGCAGCCAAGATTTAGCCCTCGACCTGTCATATGGCTACACCTTC.

The chain is built from TRBV19 and TRBJ2-3, with D possibly TRBD2 on 6 matching bases. With 4 bases removed from V and 1 base from J, the gap between germline ends came to 12 bases. Germline values: CDR1 LNHDA, CDR2 SQIVND (reference sequence). The CDR3 covers 15 residues. CDR3 sequence reads: CASSTRDSRTDTQYF. CDR3 nucleotide sequence: TGTGCCAGTAGTACCAGGGACTCCCGCACAGATACGCAGTATTTT.